This TCR beta chain was sequenced for a study of blood T cell repertoires in COVID-19. The overall study: Acute-phase and convalescent COVID-19 samples originated in the United States, Italy and Spain. T cells, B-cell-depleted T cells, or PBMCs supplied cDNA or gDNA.

In the authors' workflow: Nucleated cell counts were estimated from reference gene primer amplification. Sequencing was performed with immunoSEQ multiplex PCR; in TCRdb, only in-frame clones are kept and a portion is missing. From that table come the V and J calls and clone size; the DNA was used to work out D and trimming. The sample carries 200,000 to 300,000 clones, roughly 84% recorded once. This clone has only one observation. The length of the CDR3 is 15 residues. V dropped 5 bases and J dropped 5; count of bases not matched to a gene: 7. Per the germline V gene, CDR1 is SGHTA and CDR2 is FQGTGA.

The rearrangement joins TRBV7-3 to TRBJ2-1, with 9 bases fitting TRBD2. This receptor was obtained from a man between 60 and 75 years old with acute or convalescent COVID-19. Sequenced material: peripheral blood. The CDR3 loop reads CASSPMGLADNEQFF. As DNA, the CDR3 is TGTGCCAGCAGCCCGATGGGACTAGCAGACAATGAGCAGTTCTTC.